The 20 T cell receptor beta chains presented below share a single source sample, sequenced in a study of blood T cell repertoires in COVID-19. The protocol was immunoSEQ multiplex PCR, while the TCRdb copy is restricted to in-frame clones and leaves out a portion. Of tens of thousands of clones listed, roughly 85% are singletons. The specimen was peripheral blood. These receptors all stem from a man aged 25-40 years with acute or convalescent COVID-19.

The chain couples TRBV30 to TRBJ2-3; 9 bases are shared with TRBD2. With V trimmed by 3 bases and J by 6 bases, 10 bases remained unmatched. There are 15 residues in the CDR3. Germline V CDR1 and CDR2: GTSNPN, SVGIG (reference sequence). CDR3 loop: CAWSAGLAGSDTQYF. The CDR3 DNA sequence: TGTGCCTGGAGCGCGGGACTAGCTGGTTCCGATACGCAGTATTTT.

In this sample, this clone turned up a few times. The V and J genes are TRBV5-6 and TRBJ1-1; D unclear. From germline, CDR1 is SGHDT and CDR2 YYEEEE. The CDR3 is 13 residues long. V lost 7 bases and J lost 3, with 13 bases in between. The CDR3 reads CASLAGWDTEAFF. The CDR3 bases are TGTGCCAGCTTGGCCGGGTGGGACACTGAAGCTTTCTTT.

This chain links TRBV7-2 with TRBJ1-1; 7 nucleotides agree with TRBD1. The CDR3 consists of 14 residues. The trim removed 3 bases at V and 5 bases at J, leaving 6 bases unmatched. Germline CDR1 and CDR2: SGHTA and FQGNSA. CDR3 protein: CASSLRQGGTEAFF. CDR3 DNA sequence: TGTGCCAGCAGCTTGAGACAGGGCGGAACTGAAGCTTTCTTT.

The genes are TRBV4-2 and TRBJ2-7; the match to TRBD2 covers 7 bases. CDR3 length equals 14 residues. V lost 4 bases and J lost 2; bases outside the gene matches: 5. Germline V CDR1 and CDR2: LGHNA, YNFKEQ. The CDR3 reads CASSPLGTTYEQYF. CDR3 in DNA: TGTGCCAGCAGCCCCCTCGGGACTACCTACGAGCAGTACTTC.

V and J are TRBV7-3 and TRBJ2-1; no firm D call. The V end was cut by 5 bases, the J end by 0 bases, with 11 bases between. This CDR3 comprises 15 residues. Germline V gives CDR1 SGHTA, CDR2 FQGTGA. The DNA of the CDR3 is TGTGCCAGCAGCAACAGTTACAGCTCCTACAATGAGCAGTTCTTC. It codes for CASSNSYSSYNEQFF.

The gene calls are TRBV18 and TRBJ2-1; D is undetermined. The CDR3 has 13 amino acids. V was trimmed by 3 bases and J by 8 bases, leaving 11 bases between them. CDR1 and CDR2 (germline): KGHSH, LQKENI. CDR3 protein: CASSPLGDYEQFF. The CDR3 DNA reads as TGTGCCAGCTCACCCCTAGGCGACTATGAGCAGTTCTTC.

V usage is TRBV9 and J usage is TRBJ2-1, with TRBD1 identical over 7 bases. The V gene's germline CDR1 is SGDLS and CDR2 YYNGEE. The CDR3 sequence is 12 residues long. J lost 10 bases, V lost 0 bases, and 1 base had no gene match. CDR3: CASSVDRGEQFF. As DNA, the CDR3 is TGTGCCAGCAGCGTAGACAGGGGAGAGCAGTTCTTC.

The rearrangement links TRBV29-1 to TRBJ2-7; 8 bases align to TRBD1. The CDR3 has 12 residues. V gave up 6 bases and J gave up 3 bases; unmatched junction bases: 4. Per germline, CDR1 SQVTM and CDR2 ANQGSEA. CDR3 region: CSVVTGDYEQYF. The CDR3 coding sequence is TGCAGCGTGGTGACAGGGGACTACGAGCAGTACTTC.

The chain carries TRBV19 and TRBJ2-5; 8 bases match TRBD2. CDR1 and CDR2 from the germline V gene are LNHDA and SQIVND (reference sequence). This CDR3 comprises 15 residues. Trimming at V came to 5 bases and at J to 5 bases, leaving 10 bases not matched to a gene. The CDR3 DNA sequence: TGTGCCAGTAGTTGGGGGCAGCGGGAGACCGAGACCCAGTACTTC. Translated: CASSWGQRETETQYF.

This rearrangement joins TRBV7-2 to TRBJ2-1; TRBD2 matches 7 bases. The CDR3 contains 12 residues. The V gene's germline CDR1 is SGHTA and CDR2 FQGNSA. The V and J ends lost 6 bases and 7 bases, in that order; junction bases with no gene match: 3. CDR3 sequence reads: CASRFSGNEQFF. CDR3 sequence (DNA): TGTGCCAGCAGATTTAGCGGGAATGAGCAGTTCTTC.

The chain joins TRBV28 to TRBJ2-5, with D uncertain. CDR1 and CDR2 (germline): MDHEN, SYDVKM. V was shortened by 10 bases and J by 5 bases, with 11 bases between the two germline ends. The CDR3 is 11 residues long. CDR3 amino acids: CATRFAETQYF. In DNA form, the CDR3 reads TGTGCCACCAGGTTTGCGGAGACCCAGTACTTC.

The chain uses TRBV28 and TRBJ2-7, with TRBD2 identical over 10 bases. Trimming removed 6 bases from V and 4 bases from J; junction bases left unmatched: 6. Germline CDR1 reads MDHEN; CDR2 reads SYDVKM. The CDR3 length is 14 residues. The CDR3 DNA follows: TGTGCCAGCAGCCCTAGCGGGAGTGCGTACGAGCAGTACTTC. It yields the protein CASSPSGSAYEQYF.

This chain links TRBV24-1 with TRBJ2-5, with 11 bases fitting TRBD2. V gave up 3 bases and J gave up 2 bases; unmatched junction bases: 16. CDR1 is KGHDR, CDR2 SFDVKD, per germline. CDR3 length: 20 amino acids. In nucleotides, the CDR3 is TGTGCCACCAGTGATATGTCGCCGCTAGCGGGAGGACTTGGGCAAGAGACCCAGTACTTC. Encoded protein: CATSDMSPLAGGLGQETQYF.

V usage is TRBV7-2 and J usage is TRBJ2-1; TRBD1 is a possible D gene (5 bases). V lost 5 bases and J lost 6, with 23 bases in between. CDR1 and CDR2 (germline): SGHTA, FQGNSA. There are 17 residues in the CDR3. The CDR3 region has the DNA TGTGCCAGCAGCCAAGGAGCTTTGCAGGGAAGGGTCAATGAGCAGTTCTTC. This gives the protein CASSQGALQGRVNEQFF. Looking up the rest from reference TRBV7-2 and TRBJ2-1 gives the full variable domain: GAGVSQSPSNKVTEKGKDVELRCDPISGHTALYWYRQSLGQGLEFLIYFQGNSAPDKSGLPSDRFSAERTGGSVSTLTIQRTQQEDSAVYLCASSQGALQGRVNEQFFGPGTRLTVL.

This rearrangement joins TRBV7-8 to TRBJ1-1; TRBD1 might be the D (5 bases). CDR1 is SGHVS, CDR2 FQNEAQ, per germline. V was clipped by 4 bases and J by 7 bases, with 19 bases between them. The CDR3 spans 15 residues. The CDR3 coding sequence is TGTGCCAGCAGCTATACAGGATTTCAGGGTGGTGAAGCTTTCTTT. It is translated as CASSYTGFQGGEAFF.

V is TRBV19 and J is TRBJ1-1, with TRBD1 as a possible D gene (5 bases). This CDR3 is 13 amino acids long. Trimming left V 7 bases short and J 4 bases short, with 13 bases between. Germline V gene sequence: CDR1 LNHDA, CDR2 SQIVND (reference sequence). CDR3 bases: TGTGCCAGTAACTGGGCGCAGGGCACTGAAGCTTTCTTT. It specifies CASNWAQGTEAFF.

The rearrangement uses TRBV4-2 and TRBJ1-3; 8 nucleotides align to TRBD1. The CDR3 has 17 residues. Germline values: CDR1 LGHNA, CDR2 YNFKEQ. Trimming took 0 bases from V and 0 from J; bases not matched to a gene: 4. Written as DNA, the CDR3 is TGTGCCAGCAGCCAAGACGGGACAGGCCTCTCTGGAAACACCATATATTTT. Encoded protein: CASSQDGTGLSGNTIYF.

The chain couples TRBV9 to TRBJ2-7; TRBD1 might be the D (6 bases). The CDR3 is 14 amino acids. The V gene's germline CDR1 is SGDLS and CDR2 YYNGEE. V was shortened by 0 bases and J by 3 bases, with 10 bases between the two germline ends. CDR3 nucleotide sequence: TGTGCCAGCAGCGTAGCAGGGGACGACTACGAGCAGTACTTC. This codes for CASSVAGDDYEQYF.

The chain is built from TRBV2 and TRBJ2-3, with 8 bases identical to TRBD2. This CDR3 is built from 16 residues. CDR1 and CDR2 (germline): SNHLY, FYNNEI. The junction had 8 bases not matched to a gene; V was cut back by 6 bases and J by 0 bases. The CDR3 is CASRRGALSSTDTQYF. The CDR3 nucleotides read TGTGCCAGCAGGCGGGGGGCTCTTTCTAGCACAGATACGCAGTATTTT.

This chain connects TRBV4-3 to TRBJ1-1; no definite D call. V lost 0 bases, J lost 1 base, and 9 bases lay in between. This CDR3 has 15 residues. From germline, CDR1 is LGHNA and CDR2 YSLEER. CDR3 coding DNA: TGCGCCAGCAGCCAAGATCTTTCAGGGAACACTGAAGCTTTCTTT. It is translated as CASSQDLSGNTEAFF.